These 17 T cell receptor beta chains were all obtained from the same sample, sequenced in a study of blood T cell repertoires in COVID-19. Sequencing was performed with immunoSEQ multiplex PCR; in TCRdb, only in-frame clones are kept and a portion is missing. The sample yields 100,000 to 150,000 clones, roughly 88% seen once. The sample comprised peripheral blood. The source is a man in his 70s with active COVID-19.

V gene TRBV28 combines with J gene TRBJ1-1, with D hard to call. The CDR3 totals 12 residues. With 5 bases removed from V and 2 bases from J, the gap between germline ends came to 6 bases. Germline V gives CDR1 MDHEN, CDR2 SYDVKM. The DNA for the CDR3 is TGTGCCAGCAGTCGTATAAACACTGAAGCTTTCTTT. The encoded protein is CASSRINTEAFF.

This clone was seen only once. The rearrangement links TRBV7-9 to TRBJ2-3; D is unresolved. CDR1 SEHNR and CDR2 FQNEAQ come from the germline V gene (reference sequence). The CDR3 has 11 residues. Deletions cut 5 bases from V and 10 bases from J, with 10 bases between. CDR3 in DNA: TGTGCCAGCAGCGCCTACGAGGCGCAGTATTTT. Amino acid sequence: CASSAYEAQYF.

The chain joins TRBV27 to TRBJ1-1; D unresolved. The ends were cut back, 5 bases at V and 0 bases at J, with 7 bases in the middle. CDR3 length: 13 amino acids. Germline CDR1 is MNHEY and CDR2 is SMNVEV (reference sequence). The CDR3 sequence is CASSPGLNTEAFF. Here the CDR3 DNA reads TGTGCCAGCAGTCCGGGATTGAACACTGAAGCTTTCTTT.

The chain has TRBV9 and TRBJ2-1; 12 bases align to TRBD2. The germline V gene encodes CDR1 SGDLS and CDR2 YYNGEE. This CDR3 has 15 amino acids. Germline trimming cut 2 bases from V and 7 bases from J; bases unmatched to any gene: 4. In DNA, the CDR3 is TGTGCCAGCAGCGTGACTAGCGGGAGTACTAATGAGCAGTTCTTC. The encoded protein is CASSVTSGSTNEQFF.

CDR3 in DNA: TGTGCCAGCTCCCCCCTAGAAAGGATCGGGGTCAAAAACATTCAGTACTTC. Residues: CASSPLERIGVKNIQYF. V usage is TRBV18 and J usage is TRBJ2-4, with TRBD2 as a possible D gene (5 bases). Deletions cut 6 bases from V and 3 bases from J, with 21 bases between. The CDR3 is made up of 17 amino acids. Germline lookup yields CDR1 KGHSH and CDR2 LQKENI.

This clone was observed a single time. The V call is TRBV6-5, the J call TRBJ1-2; D is perhaps TRBD1 (5 bases). The CDR3 covers 13 residues. Trimming shortened V by 10 bases and J by 7 bases, and 19 bases separated the two germline ends. Germline V CDR1 and CDR2: MNHEY, SVGAGI. CDR3 sequence reads: CATEGGGKGGYTF. The CDR3 coding sequence is TGTGCCACTGAAGGCGGGGGGAAAGGTGGCTACACCTTC.

The chain uses TRBV5-1 and TRBJ1-4; the D is unclear. The V end lost 0 bases, the J end lost 8 bases, and 11 bases lay between the germline ends. The germline CDR1 and CDR2 sequences are SGHRS and YFSETQ. The CDR3 covers 14 residues. CDR3 nucleotides: TGCGCCAGCAGCTTGGCCCAGGTTGGAGAAAAACTGTTTTTT. It yields the protein CASSLAQVGEKLFF.

The chain combines TRBV29-1 with TRBJ1-1; the match to TRBD1 covers 8 bases. V dropped 4 bases and J dropped 1; count of bases not matched to a gene: 5. This CDR3 is built from 14 residues. CDR1 and CDR2 (germline): SQVTM, ANQGSEA. CDR3 DNA sequence: TGCAGCGTTGGGGGACAGGAACAGAACACTGAAGCTTTCTTT. Translated: CSVGGQEQNTEAFF. Based on the CDR3 plus reference TRBV29-1 and TRBJ1-1, the full variable domain is SAVISQKPSRDICQRGTSLTIQCQVDSQVTMMFWYRQQPGQSLTLIATANQGSEATYESGFVIDKFPISRPNLTFSTLTVSNMSPEDSSIYLCSVGGQEQNTEAFFGQGTRLTVV.

This clone has a handful of counts. V and J are TRBV19 and TRBJ2-7; perhaps TRBD1 as D (6 bases). V gave up 6 bases and J gave up 5 bases, with 17 bases separating them. In germline, CDR1 is LNHDA, CDR2 SQIVND (reference sequence). The length of the CDR3 is 14 residues. The CDR3 coding sequence is TGTGCCAGTAGGCGTACAGGGCCTGGGGACGAGCAGTACTTC. This gives the protein CASRRTGPGDEQYF.

DNA for the CDR3: TGCGCCAGCAGCCCGGGTGGTATTGGAAACACCATATATTTT. It is translated as CASSPGGIGNTIYF. This chain uses TRBV4-1 with TRBJ1-3; D not certain. The CDR3 runs to 14 residues. Germline assignment: CDR1 MGHRA and CDR2 YSYEKL. V lost 4 bases and J lost 3, with 10 bases in between.

The V and J genes are TRBV4-1 and TRBJ2-1; possibly TRBD2 for D (6 bases). The length of the CDR3 is 16 residues. V shed 0 bases and J shed 0 bases, with 9 bases lying between them. Germline V gives CDR1 MGHRA, CDR2 YSYEKL. The CDR3 spells CASSQEGGNSYNEQFF. CDR3 in DNA: TGCGCCAGCAGCCAAGAGGGCGGGAACTCCTACAATGAGCAGTTCTTC.

This clone was counted at least ten times. The J gene is TRBJ1-5, the V gene TRBV2; TRBD1 is a possible D gene (6 bases). Trimming took off 2 bases at V and 5 bases at J, with 13 bases between the two ends. The CDR3 has 15 amino acids. Germline values: CDR1 SNHLY, CDR2 FYNNEI. Here the CDR3 DNA reads TGTGCCAGCAGTGAAAGGTTGGGGGCCCATCAGCCCCAGCATTTT. It yields the protein CASSERLGAHQPQHF.

In its sample, this clone was seen many times. This chain joins TRBV6-5 and TRBJ1-1; D possibly corresponds to TRBD1 (6 bases). The CDR3 has 13 amino acids. Germline values: CDR1 MNHEY, CDR2 SVGAGI. Trimming pared 6 bases from V and 6 bases from J, leaving 14 bases between. CDR3: CASSQVQGPEAFF. CDR3 in DNA: TGTGCCAGCAGCCAAGTACAGGGCCCTGAAGCTTTCTTT.

This clone was recorded only once. The gene calls are TRBV19 and TRBJ2-7, with TRBD2 identical over 11 bases. CDR3 size: 14 residues. The V segment lost 4 bases and the J segment 6 bases; nucleotides outside the gene matches: 5. The germline V gene has CDR1 LNHDA and CDR2 SQIVND (reference sequence). In DNA, the CDR3 is TGTGCCAGTAGTACCACTAGCGGGAGAGTCGAGCAGTACTTC. Residues: CASSTTSGRVEQYF. Drawing the rest from reference TRBV19 and TRBJ2-7, the complete variable domain is DGGITQSPKYLFRKEGQNVTLSCEQNLNHDAMYWYRQDPGQGLRLIYYSQIVNDFQKGDIAEGYSVSREKKESFPLTVTSAQKNPTAFYLCASSTTSGRVEQYFGPGTRLTVT.

The rearrangement uses TRBV27 and TRBJ1-2; the match to TRBD1 covers 8 bases. With 3 bases clipped from V and 2 bases from J, the junction kept 5 bases outside the gene matches. The CDR3 covers 15 residues. Germline CDR1 is MNHEY and CDR2 is SMNVEV (reference sequence). The CDR3 sequence: CASSLDPGGNYGYTF. CDR3 DNA sequence: TGTGCCAGCAGTTTGGACCCAGGGGGCAACTATGGCTACACCTTC.

The DNA of the CDR3 is TGTGCCAGCAGCGTCAGGGGGCTCTCCTACGAGCAGTACTTC. Translated: CASSVRGLSYEQYF. The rearrangement uses TRBV11-2 and TRBJ2-7; 8 bases agree with TRBD1. The CDR3 sequence is 14 residues long. Germline values: CDR1 SGHAT, CDR2 FQNNGV. The V and J ends lost 5 bases and 0 bases, in that order; junction bases with no gene match: 3.

The chain's CDR3 is CASSFADIQYF. The DNA of the CDR3 is TGTGCCAGCAGCTTCGCGGACATTCAGTACTTC. The chain carries TRBV13 and TRBJ2-4; unclear D gene. CDR1 and CDR2 (germline): PRHDT, FYEKMQ (reference sequence). Trimming took 3 bases from V and 8 from J, leaving 5 bases between them. The length of the CDR3 is 11 residues.